These 9 T cell receptor beta chains were sequenced from one sample in a study of blood T cell repertoires in COVID-19. Only in-frame clones appear in the TCRdb table, and some are missing; sequencing was by immunoSEQ multiplex PCR. The data show 200,000 to 300,000 clones, with around 83% seen just once and more than 8% held by the top ten. Sequenced material: peripheral blood. The receptors were gathered from a woman older than 75 with acute or convalescent COVID-19.

The V call is TRBV27, the J call TRBJ2-2; D gene uncertain. This CDR3 spans 13 amino acids. CDR1 is MNHEY, CDR2 SMNVEV, per germline (reference sequence). Trimming removed 5 bases at V and 1 base at J, with 5 bases between. The CDR3 here is CASSMRNTGELFF. CDR3 nucleotides: TGTGCCAGCAGTATGCGGAACACCGGGGAGCTGTTTTTT.

The chain is built from TRBV2 and TRBJ1-4; TRBD1 matches 7 bases. From germline, CDR1 is SNHLY and CDR2 FYNNEI. V trimming: 5 bases; J trimming: 8 bases; junction bases outside the gene matches: 11. The CDR3 has 15 amino acids. The CDR3: CASSLYDRADEKLFF. The CDR3 DNA is TGTGCCAGCAGTCTTTATGACAGGGCGGACGAAAAACTGTTTTTT. Full variable domain (missing parts from reference TRBV2 and TRBJ1-4): EPEVTQTPSHQVTQMGQEVILRCVPISNHLYFYWYRQILGQKVEFLVSFYNNEISEKSEIFDDQFSVERPDGSNFTLKIRSTKLEDSAMYFCASSLYDRADEKLFFGSGTQLSVL.

This sequence joins TRBV28 and TRBJ1-4; TRBD1 matches at 11 bases. The ends lost 6 bases at V and 5 bases at J; junction bases unmatched: 2. This CDR3 comprises 14 residues. Germline V gives CDR1 MDHEN, CDR2 SYDVKM. The CDR3 nucleotides read TGTGCCAGCAGGGGGACAGGGGGAAATGAAAAACTGTTTTTT. It translates to CASRGTGGNEKLFF.

The chain links TRBV27 to TRBJ2-3; 7 bases map to TRBD2. Germline V lookup: CDR1 MNHEY, CDR2 SMNVEV (reference sequence). CDR3 length: 15 residues. J lost 3 bases, V lost 3 bases, and 6 bases had no gene match. The CDR3, as DNA: TGTGCCAGCAGTTTGGGTTGGGGGGGGACAGATACGCAGTATTTT. Protein: CASSLGWGGTDTQYF.

This rearrangement joins TRBV10-3 to TRBJ1-2, with 9 nucleotides matching TRBD1. Germline V gives CDR1 ENHRY, CDR2 SYGVKD. The CDR3 has 14 amino acids. After removal of 8 bases from V and 2 bases from J, the junction contained 6 bases not matched to a gene. The CDR3: CAIAPGQGNYGYTF. The CDR3 nucleotides read TGTGCCATCGCCCCGGGACAGGGAAACTATGGCTACACCTTC.

The V and J genes are TRBV4-1 and TRBJ2-3; 8 positions match TRBD2. J was trimmed by 2 bases and V by 4 bases; bases with no gene match: 5. The CDR3 runs to 15 residues. Looked up from germline, CDR1 is MGHRA and CDR2 is YSYEKL. For the CDR3, the DNA is TGCGCCAGCAGCCCGGGGGGGACCTACACAGATACGCAGTATTTT. Its translation is CASSPGGTYTDTQYF.

This clone was observed a single time. This sequence joins TRBV6-5 and TRBJ1-4, with D perhaps TRBD1 (5 bases). V shed 0 bases and J shed 8 bases, with 13 bases lying between them. The CDR3 has 15 residues. Per the germline V gene, CDR1 is MNHEY and CDR2 is SVGAGI. DNA of the CDR3: TGTGCCAGCAGTTACTCAGCAGGGATTGGAGAAAAACTGTTTTTT. Amino acid sequence: CASSYSAGIGEKLFF.

This chain uses TRBV5-4 with TRBJ1-2, with D perhaps matching TRBD1 (6 bases). Trimming cost V 0 bases and J 1 base, with 10 bases left between them. CDR3 length: 15 amino acids. Germline V gives CDR1 SGHNT, CDR2 YYREEE (reference sequence). For the CDR3, the DNA is TGTGCCAGCAGCTTGGCTGGACAGCTTAACTATGGCTACACCTTC. Translation gives CASSLAGQLNYGYTF. The variable domain in full, with the rest retrieved from reference TRBV5-4 and TRBJ1-2, is ETGVTQSPTHLIKTRGQQVTLRCSSQSGHNTVSWYQQALGQGPQFIFQYYREEENGRGNFPPRFSGLQFPNYSSELNVNALELDDSALYLCASSLAGQLNYGYTFGSGTRLTVV.

The rearrangement links TRBV6-1 to TRBJ2-3, with D possibly TRBD1 on 5 matching bases. This CDR3 has 16 residues. Germline V lookup: CDR1 MNHNS, CDR2 SASEGT. Trimming cost V 2 bases and J 0 bases, with 12 bases left between them. Here the CDR3 DNA reads TGTGCCAGCAGTGAACCCCCAGGGTTTAGCACAGATACGCAGTATTTT. Translating it yields CASSEPPGFSTDTQYF.